These T cell receptor beta chains were read from a single sample in a study of blood T cell repertoires in COVID-19. Profiling relied on immunoSEQ multiplex PCR, and the TCRdb table lists in-frame clones only, not all of them. The sample yields about 360,000 clones, approximately 86% seen once. The sample comprised peripheral blood. Receptors originate from a woman in her fifties or sixties with COVID-19, enrolled during active disease. Both conserved end residues are part of each CDR3. D genes are given only for firm matches. Not every row has a clone size; where given, it reads once, few, many or a size class.

TRBJ2-3 | NA | TRBD2 | TRBV6-5 | CASSSLAGVTDTQYF | TGTGCCAGCAGTTCGCTAGCGGGGGTCACAGATACGCAGTATTTT
TRBJ2-3 | NA | TRBD1 | TRBV27 | CASSYLPGQRSTDTQYF | TGTGCCAGCAGTTATCTACCGGGACAGCGAAGCACAGATACGCAGTATTTT
TRBJ2-7 | NA | TRBD1 | TRBV6-5 | CASSYEGTVSYEQYF | TGTGCCAGCAGTTACGAAGGGACAGTCTCCTACGAGCAGTACTTC
TRBJ2-7 | NA | NA | TRBV3-1/TRBV3-2 | CASSPLPGSRFYEQYF | TGTGCCAGCAGCCCTCTTCCGGGATCTAGGTTCTACGAGCAGTACTTC
TRBJ1-1 | NA | NA | TRBV30 | CAWNRQPNTEAFF | TGTGCCTGGAATAGACAGCCGAACACTGAAGCTTTCTTT
TRBJ2-1 | NA | TRBD2 | TRBV5-4 | CASRPGLAGATSYNEQFF | TGTGCCAGCAGACCCGGACTAGCGGGGGCCACCTCCTACAATGAGCAGTTCTTC
TRBJ1-2 | NA | TRBD1 | TRBV7-2 | CASSGQGGNYGYTF | TGTGCCAGCAGCGGACAGGGGGGTAACTATGGCTACACCTTC
TRBJ1-5 | few | TRBD1 | TRBV6-6 | CASSTQGGNQPQHF | TGTGCCAGCAGCACACAGGGGGGCAATCAGCCCCAGCATTTT
TRBJ2-2 | few | NA | TRBV12-3/TRBV12-4 | CASSSPTGELFF | TGTGCCAGCAGTTCTCCCACCGGGGAGCTGTTTTTT
TRBJ2-7 | NA | NA | TRBV30 | CAWSEGAYEQYF | TGTGCCTGGAGCGAGGGCGCCTACGAGCAGTACTTC
TRBJ1-2 | NA | NA | TRBV24-1 | CATSIGTFYGYTF | TGTGCCACCAGTATTGGCACCTTCTATGGCTACACCTTC
TRBJ2-3 | NA | TRBD1 | TRBV11-2 | CASSPRGQSTDTQYF | TGTGCCAGCAGCCCCAGGGGGCAGAGCACAGATACGCAGTATTTT
TRBJ1-5 | NA | TRBD1 | TRBV19 | CASSRDSIQPQHF | TGTGCCAGTAGTAGGGACAGTATTCAGCCCCAGCATTTT
TRBJ2-7 | once | NA | TRBV6-1 | CASSEAGRVGRQYF | TGTGCCAGCAGTGAAGCCGGTAGGGTGGGGCGGCAGTACTTC
TRBJ2-1 | NA | TRBD2 | TRBV7-3 | CASSGQSGGDGEQFF | TGTGCCAGCAGCGGGCAGAGCGGGGGAGACGGTGAGCAGTTCTTC
TRBJ2-1 | NA | NA | TRBV9 | CASSVQGGVAYNEQFF | TGTGCCAGCAGCGTACAGGGTGGAGTTGCCTACAATGAGCAGTTCTTC
TRBJ1-2 | once | NA | TRBV29-1 | CSAEAQGYYGYTF | TGCAGCGCCGAAGCTCAGGGTTACTATGGCTACACCTTC
TRBJ2-1 | NA | TRBD2 | TRBV5-1 | CASSSAGLAGGPYNEQFF | TGCGCCAGCAGCTCCGCGGGACTAGCGGGGGGGCCTTACAATGAGCAGTTCTTC
TRBJ2-2 | NA | NA | TRBV6-2/TRBV6-3 | CASSYLGNRATGELFF | TGTGCCAGCAGTTACTTGGGTAACAGGGCGACCGGGGAGCTGTTTTTT
TRBJ1-1 | NA | NA | TRBV25-1 | CASSEPGTGRGAFF | TGTGCCAGCAGTGAGCCTGGAACAGGGCGAGGAGCTTTCTTT
TRBJ1-2 | once | TRBD1 | TRBV9 | CASSGDRGYGYTF | TGTGCCAGCAGCGGGGACAGGGGCTATGGCTACACCTTC
TRBJ1-2 | NA | TRBD1 | TRBV29-1 | CSVVGQAAYGYTF | TGCAGCGTCGTGGGACAGGCCGCCTATGGCTACACCTTC
TRBJ2-7 | NA | NA | TRBV5-5 | CASSVQPRQNYEQYF | TGTGCCAGCAGCGTCCAACCTCGACAGAACTACGAGCAGTACTTC
TRBJ2-1 | NA | TRBD2 | TRBV7-3 | CASSSTSGSHNEQFF | TGTGCCAGCAGCTCGACTAGCGGGTCTCACAATGAGCAGTTCTTC
TRBJ1-2 | NA | TRBD1 | TRBV4-1 | CASSQGRTGDYNYGYTF | TGCGCCAGCAGCCAAGGGAGGACAGGCGACTATAACTATGGCTACACCTTC
TRBJ1-2 | NA | TRBD1 | TRBV11-2 | CASRPWAGGDYGYTF | TGTGCCAGCAGACCCTGGGCAGGGGGTGACTATGGCTACACCTTC
TRBJ2-1 | many | TRBD2 | TRBV11-2 | CASRPLGGGSSYNEQFF | TGTGCCAGCAGACCCCTCGGCGGGGGGAGCTCCTACAATGAGCAGTTCTTC